The clone carrying this T cell receptor (beta chain) was found a few times. Every bit of the isolated RNA underwent reverse transcription, so sequencing read expressed TCRB transcripts. Here immunoSEQ multiplex PCR was the method, and the copy in TCRdb shows in-frame clones only, minus some. The sample shows 110,000 to 150,000 clones, 6.9% of them seen only once. The sample is drawn from a study of beta chain features in type 1 diabetes. Study background: Age and gender were similar between patients and healthy donors, as were cell yields.

Sorting with CD45RO/CCR7/CD25/CD127/CD95/CD27 yielded naive, central memory, regulatory and stem-like memory CD4+ cells. The CDR3 totals 14 residues. V lost 5 bases and J 2 bases, leaving 13 bases between the germline ends. The germline V gene has CDR1 LNHDA and CDR2 SQIVND (reference sequence). Sequencing was done on a sample of central memory CD4+ T cells from blood. This TCR came from a woman in her twenties or thirties in good health. The chain has TRBV19 and TRBJ2-7; the D gene is possibly TRBD1 (5 bases). This chain's CDR3 is CASSPQEGAYEQYF. In DNA, the CDR3 is TGTGCCAGTAGTCCCCAGGAAGGGGCCTACGAGCAGTACTTC.